A single sample gave rise to the 21 T cell receptor beta chains below, sequenced in a study of identical twins. One entry per CDR3 protein, called by TCRdb with MiXCR from the 5' RACE reads. The sample shows around 680,000 distinct CDR3 sequences, less than 10% of them seen only once. This sample was also put to use in a study of yellow fever vaccine responses in identical twins.

What was sequenced was PBMCs. Receptors were obtained from a woman aged 18-29 years in good health.

The genes are TRBV21-1 and TRBJ2-6. TRBV21-1 is listed as a pseudogene. CDR3 length: 19 residues. The CDR3 region is CASSKVAGLTLSGANVLTF. CDR3 DNA sequence: TGTGCCAGCAGCAAAGTGGCTGGTCTTACGCTCTCTGGGGCCAACGTCCTGACTTTC.

This clonotype was seen more than once but under ten times. The gene calls are TRBV5-1 and TRBJ2-1; 7 bases line up with TRBD2. V shed 3 bases, J shed 8 bases, and the junction held 8 bases outside the gene matches. The CDR3 covers 14 residues. CDR1 is SGHRS and CDR2 is YFSETQ in the germline V gene. Here the CDR3 DNA reads TGCGCCAGCAGCTCGACTAGCTTCTGGGATGAGCAGTTCTTC. This sequence encodes CASSSTSFWDEQFF.

This clonotype was found many times. The junction differs from germline at one of its ends, possibly a read error. The chain joins TRBV7-2 to TRBJ1-2, with 7 positions matching TRBD1. CDR1 is SGHTA and CDR2 is FQGNSA in the germline V gene. This CDR3 spans 13 amino acids. In nucleotides, the CDR3 is TGTGCCAGCAGCGAAGGACAGGCCGCTTATCCCGCCTTC. This gives the protein CASSEGQAAYPAF.

The rearrangement links TRBV27 to TRBJ1-2; D not certain. The CDR3 loop spans 11 amino acids. V gave up 8 bases and J gave up 2 bases, with 6 bases separating them. Per the germline V gene, CDR1 is MNHEY and CDR2 is SMNVEV (reference sequence). In nucleotides, the CDR3 is TGTGCCAGCCGTACCAACTATGGCTACACCTTC. Its translation: CASRTNYGYTF.

This clonotype has just a few counts. The rearrangement uses TRBV5-1 and TRBJ2-7; perhaps TRBD1 as D (6 bases). The CDR3 covers 14 residues. V was shortened by 1 base and J by 2 bases, with 10 bases between the two germline ends. Germline loops: CDR1 SGHRS, CDR2 YFSETQ. CDR3: CASSLSSGAYEQYF. CDR3 nucleotides: TGCGCCAGCAGCTTGAGTTCAGGGGCCTACGAGCAGTACTTC. Using reference TRBV5-1 and TRBJ2-7 for the parts outside the CDR3, the full variable domain is KAGVTQTPRYLIKTRGQQVTLSCSPISGHRSVSWYQQTPGQGLQFLFEYFSETQRNKGNFPGRFSGRQFSNSRSEMNVSTLELGDSALYLCASSLSSGAYEQYFGPGTRLTVT.

This clonotype was picked up a small number of times. This sequence joins TRBV6-1 and TRBJ2-5; 11 bases are a match to TRBD2. Trimming at V came to 5 bases and at J to 5 bases, leaving 7 bases not matched to a gene. Germline values: CDR1 MNHNS, CDR2 SASEGT. The CDR3 has 15 residues. CDR3 sequence (DNA): TGTGCCAGCAGTCGCTTAGCGGGGGGGCTGGAGACCCAGTACTTC. Its protein is CASSRLAGGLETQYF.

The rearrangement joins TRBV7-6 to TRBJ2-7; 9 bases are a match to TRBD2. Germline assignment: CDR1 SGHVS and CDR2 FNYEAQ. The CDR3 covers 15 residues. Germline trimming cut 1 base from V and 0 bases from J; bases unmatched to any gene: 1. CDR3 in amino acids: CASSLDSGGSYEQYF. The CDR3 nucleotides are TGTGCCAGCAGCTTAGATAGCGGGGGCTCCTACGAGCAGTACTTC.

The rearrangement links TRBV9 to TRBJ2-7; D is uncertain. The CDR3 covers 15 residues. The germline gives CDR1 SGDLS, CDR2 YYNGEE. Trimming shortened V by 4 bases and J by 2 bases, and 16 bases separated the two germline ends. The CDR3 spells CASSPTISKTYEQYF. In nucleotides, the CDR3 is TGTGCCAGCAGCCCTACTATTAGCAAAACCTACGAGCAGTACTTC.

The rearrangement links TRBV28 to TRBJ2-7; possibly TRBD2 for D (6 bases). Germline V gives CDR1 MDHEN, CDR2 SYDVKM. With 7 bases removed from V and 2 bases from J, the gap between germline ends came to 12 bases. The CDR3 is made up of 13 amino acids. CDR3 loop: CASTTGTPYEQYF. In DNA, the CDR3 is TGTGCCAGCACCACCGGGACTCCCTACGAGCAGTACTTC.

This chain joins TRBV9 and TRBJ2-3; TRBD2 is a possible D gene (6 bases). The ends were cut back, 0 bases at V and 4 bases at J, with 12 bases in the middle. Germline lookup yields CDR1 SGDLS and CDR2 YYNGEE. The CDR3 extends over 15 amino acids. CDR3 region: CASSVGWRGADTQYF. The CDR3 nucleotides read TGTGCCAGCAGCGTAGGCTGGCGGGGAGCAGATACGCAGTATTTT.

CDR3 sequence reads: CASSANTDEQYF. The DNA for the CDR3 is TGCGCCAGCAGCGCCAATACCGACGAGCAGTACTTC. The rearrangement links TRBV4-1 to TRBJ2-7; no clear D gene. V dropped 5 bases and J dropped 5 bases, with 10 bases sitting between them. In germline, CDR1 is MGHRA, CDR2 YSYEKL. The CDR3 length is 12 residues.

This sequence joins TRBV2 and TRBJ1-4, with a tentative D call TRBD1 (6 bases). Germline CDR1 reads SNHLY; CDR2 reads FYNNEI. CDR3 length equals 15 residues. Trimming took off 8 bases at V and 0 bases at J, with 13 bases between the two ends. The CDR3 here is CASALDSATNEKLFF. CDR3 DNA: TGTGCCAGCGCTCTGGACAGTGCAACTAATGAAAAACTGTTTTTT.

The chain joins TRBV7-2 to TRBJ2-3; D is tentatively TRBD1 or TRBD2 (5 bases each). V was clipped by 7 bases and J by 2 bases, with 10 bases between them. Germline V gene data show CDR1 as SGHTA and CDR2 as FQGNSA. This CDR3 has 13 residues. CDR3 region: CASITGLTDTQYF. DNA for the CDR3: TGTGCCAGCATCACGGGGCTCACAGATACGCAGTATTTT.

This clonotype showed up just a few times. CDR3 nucleotides: TGTGCCAGCAGCTTGGGGACAGGGCACACAGATACGCAGTATTTT. This codes for CASSLGTGHTDTQYF. The V and J genes are TRBV7-9 and TRBJ2-3, with 9 bases aligning to TRBD1. With V trimmed by 3 bases and J by 2 bases, 3 bases remained unmatched. Germline V gene sequence: CDR1 SEHNR, CDR2 FQNEAQ (reference sequence). CDR3 length equals 15 residues.

The V and J genes are TRBV15 and TRBJ1-4, with D possibly being TRBD1 (5 bases). The CDR3 is made up of 15 amino acids. Germline V lookup: CDR1 LNHNV, CDR2 YYDKDF (reference sequence). V was clipped by 1 base and J by 4 bases, with 10 bases between them. The chain's CDR3 is CATSRVAGLNEKLFF. For the CDR3, the DNA is TGTGCCACCAGCAGAGTTGCAGGGCTTAATGAAAAACTGTTTTTT.

This chain connects TRBV12-3 or TRBV12-4 to TRBJ2-1; possibly TRBD1 or TRBD2 for D (6 bases each). V was trimmed by 7 bases and J by 5 bases, leaving 18 bases between them. This CDR3 is built from 15 residues. In DNA, the CDR3 is TGTGCCAGCACCCGGGGGCGGCCAACTGACAATGAGCAGTTCTTC. Translating gives CASTRGRPTDNEQFF.

The chain uses TRBV7-2 and TRBJ1-1, with D hard to call. The CDR3 covers 15 residues. Germline values: CDR1 SGHTA, CDR2 FQGNSA. V was clipped by 5 bases and J by 1 base, with 14 bases between them. CDR3 nucleotides: TGTGCCAGCAGCCCCAAAATGCTGGGGAACACTGAAGCTTTCTTT. It codes for CASSPKMLGNTEAFF.

This clonotype was seen ten or more times. The chain couples TRBV5-5 to TRBJ1-1; a possible D gene is TRBD1 (6 bases). The length of the CDR3 is 18 residues. Trimming pared 4 bases from V and 0 bases from J, leaving 22 bases between. Germline loops: CDR1 SGHKS, CDR2 YYEKEE (reference sequence). CDR3: CASSRNPQGLSLNTEAFF. CDR3 DNA sequence: TGTGCCAGCAGCCGCAATCCACAGGGCCTGTCTTTGAACACTGAAGCTTTCTTT.

This clonotype was counted at least ten times. The J gene is TRBJ2-2, the V gene TRBV12-3 or TRBV12-4; 7 bases fit TRBD1. The J segment lost 7 bases and the V segment lost 4 bases, leaving 6 bases of the junction unmatched. The CDR3 runs 14 residues. DNA of the CDR3: TGTGCCAGCAGTTCCTCCGGGACAGTCGGGGAGCTGTTTTTT. Translating it yields CASSSSGTVGELFF.

This clonotype was counted ten times or more. This rearrangement joins TRBV7-9 to TRBJ2-1, with a possible D match to TRBD2 (5 bases). Trimming left V 1 base short and J 3 bases short, with 13 bases between. Germline lookup yields CDR1 SEHNR and CDR2 FQNEAQ (reference sequence). The CDR3 length is 16 residues. CDR3 loop: CASSLELADYYNEQFF. The CDR3 bases are TGTGCCAGCAGCTTAGAGTTGGCAGACTACTACAATGAGCAGTTCTTC.

The table lists this clonotype with many counts. The V gene is TRBV11-2, the J gene TRBJ2-1; 12 bases agree with TRBD2. CDR3 length equals 15 residues. From germline, CDR1 is SGHAT and CDR2 FQNNGV. V gave up 1 base and J gave up 7 bases; unmatched junction bases: 2. CDR3 sequence (DNA): TGTGCCAGCAGCTTAGTACTAGCGGGGGGAAATGAGCAGTTCTTC. Protein product: CASSLVLAGGNEQFF. The full variable domain, completed using reference TRBV11-2 and TRBJ2-1, is EAGVAQSPRYKIIEKRQSVAFWCNPISGHATLYWYQQILGQGPKLLIQFQNNGVVDDSQLPKDRFSAERLKGVDSTLKIQPAKLEDSAVYLCASSLVLAGGNEQFFGPGTRLTVL.